Following are 28 T cell receptor beta chains from one sample sequenced in a study of T cells in Graves' hyperthyroidism and ophthalmopathy. TCR beta CDR3 regions were amplified from RNA transcripts. The HTBI primer set was used in a first-round RT-PCR of the TCR CDR3. TCRdb used MiXCR to reprocess the multiplex PCR reads, holding one entry per CDR3 protein. Among fewer than 250,000 distinct CDR3 sequences, 17% were seen once, and the ten largest hold approximately 46%. Sequences were obtained from blood. The receptors derive from a middle-aged man with Graves' hyperthyroidism.

The V gene is TRBV9, the J gene TRBJ2-5, with 11 bases identical to TRBD2. J was trimmed by 1 base and V by 2 bases; bases with no gene match: 4. The CDR3 totals 16 residues. From germline, CDR1 is SGDLS and CDR2 YYNGEE. The CDR3 here is CASSVPGLAVQETQYF. In nucleotides, the CDR3 is TGTGCCAGCAGCGTGCCGGGACTAGCGGTCCAAGAGACCCAGTACTTC.

This clonotype appeared many times. In nucleotides, the CDR3 is TGTGCCTGGAGTAAGGACAGTCTCGTTAACACTGAAGCTTTCTTT. Amino acid sequence: CAWSKDSLVNTEAFF. The V and J genes are TRBV30 and TRBJ1-1; D may be TRBD1 (6 bases). The V gene's germline CDR1 is GTSNPN and CDR2 SVGIG (reference sequence). The germline V and J ends were trimmed by 2 bases and 2 bases, with 15 bases remaining between them. The CDR3 runs 15 residues.

This clonotype was counted between two and nine times. This chain uses TRBV6-2 or TRBV6-3 with TRBJ2-3; 9 bases match TRBD2. The CDR3 spans 16 residues. The ends lost 2 bases at V and 2 bases at J; junction bases unmatched: 5. Germline V gene sequence: CDR1 MNHEY, CDR2 SVGEGT. The CDR3 bases are TGTGCCAGCAGTTACGTTAGCGGGAGAGTCACAGATACGCAGTATTTT. This sequence encodes CASSYVSGRVTDTQYF.

This clonotype was detected once. This chain uses TRBV4-3 with TRBJ2-1; D is possibly TRBD2 (5 bases). Germline CDR1 is LGHNA and CDR2 is YSLEER. V lost 1 base to trimming and J lost 0 bases, with 19 bases between them. The CDR3 spans 19 residues. As DNA, the CDR3 is TGCGCCAGCAGCCAAGGTTTCCGGGAAAGACGGGTCTCCTACAATGAGCAGTTCTTC. It translates to CASSQGFRERRVSYNEQFF.

This clonotype was detected ten times or more. The chain is built from TRBV6-5 and TRBJ1-1; D gene uncertain. Germline CDR1 is MNHEY and CDR2 is SVGAGI. Trimming removed 0 bases at V and 4 bases at J, with 6 bases between. CDR3 length equals 13 residues. CDR3 in amino acids: CASSYSDATEAFF. CDR3 nucleotides: TGTGCCAGCAGTTACTCAGACGCCACTGAAGCTTTCTTT.

In this sample, this clonotype turned up many times. The J gene is TRBJ2-2, the V gene TRBV20-1; 7 positions match TRBD2. CDR3 length: 13 amino acids. Germline CDR1 is DFQATT and CDR2 is SNEGSKA (reference sequence). The CDR3 bases are TGCGGAATTCTAGCGGCAAACACCGGGGAGCTGTTTTTT. Its translation is CGILAANTGELFF.

This clonotype has a handful of counts. The gene calls are TRBV7-6 and TRBJ1-1; D gene uncertain. Germline values: CDR1 SGHVS, CDR2 FNYEAQ. The ends were cut back, 1 base at V and 8 bases at J, with 14 bases in the middle. The CDR3 spans 14 residues. The CDR3 sequence is CASSLVPGRNEAFF. Here the CDR3 DNA reads TGTGCCAGCAGCTTAGTCCCAGGTCGTAACGAAGCTTTCTTT.

This clonotype was detected only a few times. The CDR3, as DNA: TGTGCCAGCAGCCCCTCCGGGACTAGCGGGAGGCTAGCCAAAAACATTCAGTACTTC. Translated, it gives CASSPSGTSGRLAKNIQYF. The gene calls are TRBV7-9 and TRBJ2-4; 15 nucleotides line up with TRBD2. V was pared by 5 bases and J by 0 bases, with 8 bases of the junction left unmatched. CDR3 length equals 19 residues. Germline V CDR1 and CDR2: SEHNR, FQNEAQ (reference sequence).

This clonotype was detected many times. This rearrangement joins TRBV6-1 to TRBJ2-7, with D maybe TRBD1 (6 bases). V lost 8 bases and J lost 0, with 8 bases in between. The CDR3 has 12 residues. Germline V gene sequence: CDR1 MNHNS, CDR2 SASEGT. The CDR3 loop reads CASRGGSYEQYF. The DNA for the CDR3 is TGTGCCAGCCGAGGGGGCTCCTACGAGCAGTACTTC.

The V gene is TRBV30, the J gene TRBJ2-2; weak D call: TRBD1 (6 bases). Germline CDR1 GTSNPN, CDR2 SVGIG (reference sequence). V was trimmed by 3 bases and J by 3 bases, leaving 11 bases between them. The CDR3 is made up of 14 amino acids. The CDR3 reads CAWRYRAHTGELFF. The CDR3 DNA sequence: TGTGCCTGGAGGTACAGGGCTCACACCGGGGAGCTGTTTTTT.

The table lists this clonotype with a few counts. The DNA for the CDR3 is TGTGCCAGCAGCTTAGTGTTGAGGGTTGAGCAGTTCTTC. Encoded protein: CASSLVLRVEQFF. The V and J genes are TRBV7-8 and TRBJ2-1; the D gene is possibly TRBD2 (5 bases). Germline CDR1 is SGHVS and CDR2 is FQNEAQ. The CDR3 runs 13 residues. Trimming took 1 base from V and 9 from J, leaving 10 bases between them.

The CDR3 DNA reads TGTGCCAGCCACAGGGACCATTCGAGTGAGCAGTTCTTC. It specifies CASHRDHSSEQFF. V and J are TRBV5-4 and TRBJ2-1, with D possibly TRBD1 on 6 matching bases. Germline CDR1 is SGHNT and CDR2 is YYREEE (reference sequence). V was cut by 7 bases and J by 9 bases, with 17 bases left in between. The CDR3 extends over 13 amino acids.

CDR3 bases: TGTGCCAGCAGCCCACCTAGCGGGAGGCTACTCGAGCAGTACTTC. Encoded protein: CASSPPSGRLLEQYF. V and J are TRBV7-9 and TRBJ2-7; 11 positions agree with TRBD2. This CDR3 spans 15 amino acids. Germline V gives CDR1 SEHNR, CDR2 FQNEAQ (reference sequence). V was clipped by 5 bases and J by 6 bases; unmatched bases: 9.

This clonotype was observed at least ten times. The gene calls are TRBV20-1 and TRBJ2-7, with 8 nucleotides matching TRBD1. The V segment lost 6 bases and the J segment 3 bases; nucleotides outside the gene matches: 4. CDR1 and CDR2 from the germline V gene are DFQATT and SNEGSKA (reference sequence). The CDR3 covers 12 residues. Written as DNA, the CDR3 is TGCAGTGCCAGACAGGGGAACTACGAGCAGTACTTC. Translating it yields CSARQGNYEQYF.

This clonotype was detected many times. The chain combines TRBV13 with TRBJ2-3, with TRBD2 identical over 9 bases. V lost 0 bases, J lost 6 bases, and 7 bases stayed unmatched. The CDR3 spans 16 residues. Germline CDR1 is PRHDT and CDR2 is FYEKMQ (reference sequence). The CDR3, as DNA: TGTGCCAGCAGCTTAGGACTAGCGGGTATGGGGGATACGCAGTATTTT. This encodes CASSLGLAGMGDTQYF. The full variable domain, with the rest looked up from reference TRBV13 and TRBJ2-3, is AAGVIQSPRHLIKEKRETATLKCYPIPRHDTVYWYQQGPGQDPQFLISFYEKMQSDKGSIPDRFSAQQFSDYHSELNMSSLELGDSALYFCASSLGLAGMGDTQYFGPGTRLTVL.

The chain employs TRBV4-1 and TRBJ2-7; no definite D call. Per the germline V gene, CDR1 is MGHRA and CDR2 is YSYEKL. The CDR3 totals 12 residues. Trimming shortened V by 1 base and J by 8 bases, and 9 bases separated the two germline ends. The CDR3: CASSQVGGKQYF. In DNA form, the CDR3 reads TGCGCCAGCAGCCAAGTAGGTGGAAAGCAGTACTTC.

This clonotype was observed many times. This sequence joins TRBV20-1 and TRBJ2-5; the D gene is possibly TRBD1 (5 bases). Trimming took off 0 bases at V and 7 bases at J, with 15 bases between the two ends. The CDR3 length is 14 residues. Germline V gene data show CDR1 as DFQATT and CDR2 as SNEGSKA (reference sequence). The CDR3 loop reads CSAREDSLPGTQYF. The DNA of the CDR3 is TGCAGTGCTAGAGAAGACAGCCTCCCGGGGACCCAGTACTTC.

This chain connects TRBV25-1 to TRBJ2-7; D remains unclear. The CDR3 length is 15 residues. Between the trimmed V and J ends, which lost 0 bases and 0 bases, there was a span of 9 bases. Germline assignment: CDR1 MGHDK and CDR2 SYGVNS. The CDR3 DNA is TGTGCCAGCAGTGAATATTATGGCAACTCCTACGAGCAGTACTTC. It translates to CASSEYYGNSYEQYF.

This clonotype has ten or more counts. The V call is TRBV5-1, the J call TRBJ2-1, with D hard to call. V was trimmed by 4 bases and J by 5 bases, leaving 10 bases between them. CDR1 and CDR2 (germline): SGHRS, YFSETQ. The CDR3 is 13 residues long. CDR3 sequence: CASSMFADNEQFF. The DNA of the CDR3 is TGCGCCAGCAGCATGTTCGCAGACAATGAGCAGTTCTTC.

This clonotype was observed many times. The chain carries TRBV12-3 or TRBV12-4 and TRBJ2-5, with D tentatively TRBD2 (6 bases). The germline V and J ends were trimmed by 11 bases and 3 bases, with 19 bases remaining between them. This CDR3 has 14 residues. CDR3 in DNA: TGTGCCTGCGCGGGGACTGGGGAAAAAGAGACCCAGTACTTC. This sequence encodes CACAGTGEKETQYF.

This clonotype appeared many times. The chain links TRBV5-1 to TRBJ2-1; 7 bases are shared with TRBD1. In germline, CDR1 is SGHRS, CDR2 YFSETQ. The CDR3 contains 15 residues. Trimming at V came to 6 bases and at J to 2 bases, leaving 8 bases not matched to a gene. CDR3: CASTPRQGPYNEQFF. CDR3 coding DNA: TGCGCCAGCACGCCGCGACAGGGACCCTACAATGAGCAGTTCTTC.

This clonotype was counted many times. This chain joins TRBV12-3 or TRBV12-4 and TRBJ1-5; D may be TRBD1 (6 bases). The CDR3 length is 13 residues. The V gene lost 3 bases and the J gene lost 5 bases, with 8 bases spanning the gap. The CDR3 DNA is TGTGCCAGCAGTTTCTCAGGGGATCAGCCCCAGCATTTT. Translating it yields CASSFSGDQPQHF.

This clonotype was seen at least ten times. The gene calls are TRBV11-2 and TRBJ1-1; 7 bases fit TRBD1. This CDR3 has 14 amino acids. J was trimmed by 4 bases and V by 5 bases; bases with no gene match: 7. From germline, CDR1 is SGHAT and CDR2 FQNNGV. The CDR3 sequence: CASSPTGEFTEAFF. In DNA form, the CDR3 reads TGTGCCAGCAGCCCAACAGGGGAATTCACTGAAGCTTTCTTT.

This clonotype was counted ten times or more. The chain employs TRBV12-5 and TRBJ2-7; 13 bases map to TRBD2. V shed 0 bases and J 2 bases; nucleotides not matched to a gene: 7. Germline loops: CDR1 LGHNT, CDR2 FRNRAP. The CDR3 has 18 amino acids. The DNA of the CDR3 is TGTGCTAGTGGTTTGGTTACTAGCGGGAGGGTAAGAACCTACGAGCAGTACTTC. Translation gives CASGLVTSGRVRTYEQYF.

V usage is TRBV20-1 and J usage is TRBJ2-5; possible D gene TRBD1, 6 bases. Trimming left V 5 bases short and J 5 bases short, with 21 bases between. This CDR3 region has 15 residues. The germline gives CDR1 DFQATT, CDR2 SNEGSKA (reference sequence). The CDR3 DNA follows: TGCAGTGCTTTCAATCCGAGGGAAAGGGGGGAGACCCAGTACTTC. Translating gives CSAFNPRERGETQYF.

In this sample, this clonotype turned up many times. V gene TRBV28 combines with J gene TRBJ1-1; 7 bases are a match to TRBD1. The CDR3 sequence is 14 residues long. The germline V gene encodes CDR1 MDHEN and CDR2 SYDVKM. The ends lost 5 bases at V and 1 base at J; junction bases unmatched: 4. The CDR3 here is CASSPDRSNTEAFF. For the CDR3, the DNA is TGTGCCAGCAGTCCGGACAGGTCGAACACTGAAGCTTTCTTT.

This clonotype was observed a few times. This chain joins TRBV2 and TRBJ2-2, with D hard to call. In germline, CDR1 is SNHLY, CDR2 FYNNEI. This CDR3 spans 13 amino acids. Trimming shortened V by 5 bases and J by 7 bases, and 11 bases separated the two germline ends. The CDR3 loop reads CASSYTSGGELFF. The DNA of the CDR3 is TGTGCCAGCAGTTACACAAGTGGCGGGGAGCTGTTTTTT.

This clonotype was seen a handful of times. V is TRBV7-2 and J is TRBJ2-7; tentatively, D is TRBD1 or TRBD2 (7 bases each). Looked up from germline, CDR1 is SGHTA and CDR2 is FQGNSA. Trimming took 1 base from V and 0 from J, leaving 16 bases between them. This CDR3 comprises 17 residues. The CDR3 loop is CASSLGVGGGSSYEQYF. CDR3 coding DNA: TGTGCCAGCAGCTTAGGAGTAGGGGGCGGGAGCTCCTACGAGCAGTACTTC.